A selection of T cell receptor beta chains follows, all from one sample in a study of radiation and T cells in renal cell carcinoma. The method was immunoSEQ multiplex PCR; TCRdb's version includes in-frame clones alone and lacks a portion of them. The data hold about 140,000 clones, with roughly 83% observed a single time. This specimen was blood, taken from a patient whose treatment included radiotherapy and nephrectomy. The receptors shown here come from a woman aged 50 to 60 with renal cell carcinoma. The CDR3 runs from the conserved cysteine through the conserved F or W. Fields, in order: CDR3 DNA, CDR3 protein, D gene, V gene, J gene, clone size, CDR3 length. A D gene is named only where the DNA matches it firmly. A clone size is listed for some rows: how often the clone was seen (once, few, many), or a class if it is expanded.

DNA: TGTGCCAGTATGCGGGGAGGAGCCCTGTTTATGAACACTGAAGCTTTCTTT
CDR3: CASMRGGALFMNTEAFF
D: -
V: TRBV7-2
J: TRBJ1-1
size: -
length: 17

DNA: TGTGCCAGCAGCTTGGCCCTAGCGGGCTCAGATACGCAGTATTTT
CDR3: CASSLALAGSDTQYF
D: TRBD2
V: TRBV5-4
J: TRBJ2-3
size: once
length: 15

DNA: TGTGCCAGCAGCTTAGTCCCCGGGACAGCAAAAGAGACCCAGTACTTC
CDR3: CASSLVPGTAKETQYF
D: TRBD1
V: TRBV7-7
J: TRBJ2-5
size: -
length: 16

DNA: TGTGCCAGCCTACTAGAGAACACCGGGGAGCTGTTTTTT
CDR3: CASLLENTGELFF
D: -
V: TRBV6-6
J: TRBJ2-2
size: -
length: 13

DNA: TGTGCCAGCAGCGTAGGGCAGGGGGGAAATCAGCCCCAGCATTTT
CDR3: CASSVGQGGNQPQHF
D: TRBD1
V: TRBV9
J: TRBJ1-5
size: -
length: 15

DNA: TGTGCCTGGAGGACCTTTGAAGGGGATAACTATGGCTACACCTTC
CDR3: CAWRTFEGDNYGYTF
D: -
V: TRBV30
J: TRBJ1-2
size: once
length: 15

DNA: TGTGCCAGCAGCCAGGGGGTCGGCACAGATACGCAGTATTTT
CDR3: CASSQGVGTDTQYF
D: TRBD1
V: TRBV5-6
J: TRBJ2-3
size: -
length: 14

DNA: TGTGCCAGCAGTACCGGGACAGGGAGGCACGAGCAGTACTTC
CDR3: CASSTGTGRHEQYF
D: TRBD1
V: TRBV2
J: TRBJ2-7
size: -
length: 14

DNA: TGTGCCAGTTCGAGGACAGGGGCCGATCAGCCCCAGCATTTT
CDR3: CASSRTGADQPQHF
D: TRBD1
V: TRBV19
J: TRBJ1-5
size: -
length: 14

DNA: TGTGCCAGCAGCGCCAGGGAGGGGGGGGAGACCCAGTACTTC
CDR3: CASSAREGGETQYF
D: -
V: TRBV9
J: TRBJ2-5
size: -
length: 14

DNA: TGTGCCAGCGTCGGTTTGGGACTTACGAACACTGAAGCTTTCTTT
CDR3: CASVGLGLTNTEAFF
D: -
V: TRBV6-5
J: TRBJ1-1
size: -
length: 15

DNA: TGTGCCATCAGTTCCACCGGGACAGGGGTTATCGCTTTCTTT
CDR3: CAISSTGTGVIAFF
D: TRBD1
V: TRBV10-3
J: TRBJ1-1
size: -
length: 14

DNA: TGTGCCAGCAGTGAAACCGGGAAGCAGCCCCAGCATTTT
CDR3: CASSETGKQPQHF
D: -
V: TRBV6-1
J: TRBJ1-5
size: -
length: 13

DNA: TGTGCCAGTTCAGGGGACGATCAGCCCCAGCATTTT
CDR3: CASSGDDQPQHF
D: -
V: TRBV6-6
J: TRBJ1-5
size: -
length: 12

DNA: TGTGCCAGCGAACAGGGCACAGATACGCAGTATTTT
CDR3: CASEQGTDTQYF
D: -
V: TRBV28
J: TRBJ2-3
size: -
length: 12

DNA: TGTGCCAGCTCGGAAGAGACAGGAACATATTCACCCCTCCACTTT
CDR3: CASSEETGTYSPLHF
D: -
V: TRBV18
J: TRBJ1-6
size: -
length: 15

DNA: TGTGCCAGCAGCCCCGAGCGAGGGGAGACCCAGTACTTC
CDR3: CASSPERGETQYF
D: -
V: TRBV6-6
J: TRBJ2-5
size: -
length: 13

DNA: TGTGCCAGCAGTTACTCAGCAGGGCTTCCCTACAATGAGCAGTTCTTC
CDR3: CASSYSAGLPYNEQFF
D: -
V: TRBV6-5
J: TRBJ2-1
size: -
length: 16

DNA: TGTGCCAGCAGCCCGGACTTAGGGGGTGCTGAAGCTTTCTTT
CDR3: CASSPDLGGAEAFF
D: -
V: TRBV5-4
J: TRBJ1-1
size: once
length: 14

DNA: TGTGCCAGCAGTGGCCTCACAGTCGATTATAATTCACCCCTCCACTTT
CDR3: CASSGLTVDYNSPLHF
D: -
V: TRBV2
J: TRBJ1-6
size: -
length: 16

DNA: TGTGCCAGCAGTGTAATTCCTGAAGCTTTCTTT
CDR3: CASSVIPEAFF
D: -
V: TRBV2
J: TRBJ1-1
size: -
length: 11

DNA: TGTGCCAGCAGTGAAACTCTGTCAGGTAAGGGTTATGGCTACACCTTC
CDR3: CASSETLSGKGYGYTF
D: -
V: TRBV6-1
J: TRBJ1-2
size: -
length: 16

DNA: TGCGCCAGCAGTGGCGGCAGGCCGAACACCGGGGAGCTGTTTTTT
CDR3: CASSGGRPNTGELFF
D: -
V: TRBV10-1
J: TRBJ2-2
size: -
length: 15

DNA: TGCGCCAGCAGCACCAGACAGGGGTGGACCGGGGAGCTGTTTTTT
CDR3: CASSTRQGWTGELFF
D: TRBD1
V: TRBV4-3
J: TRBJ2-2
size: once
length: 15

DNA: TGTGCCATCAGTGCGAAAAGGGAGAACACTGAAGCTTTCTTT
CDR3: CAISAKRENTEAFF
D: -
V: TRBV10-3
J: TRBJ1-1
size: -
length: 14

DNA: TGTGCCAGCAGCTTAGCGAGAGTGTCAGGGGGGATCTATGGCTACACCTTC
CDR3: CASSLARVSGGIYGYTF
D: TRBD1
V: TRBV7-2
J: TRBJ1-2
size: -
length: 17

DNA: TGTGCCAGCACCGGGACAGGGCAGTACGAGCAGTACTTC
CDR3: CASTGTGQYEQYF
D: TRBD1
V: TRBV2
J: TRBJ2-7
size: -
length: 13

DNA: TGCGCCAGTAGAATCGCGCAGGGGGGCGAAAAACTGTTTTTT
CDR3: CASRIAQGGEKLFF
D: TRBD1
V: TRBV10-2
J: TRBJ1-4
size: -
length: 14

DNA: TGTGCCAGCAGCCTAACTAGCGGGGGCGCCTACGAGCAGTACTTC
CDR3: CASSLTSGGAYEQYF
D: TRBD2
V: TRBV2
J: TRBJ2-7
size: few
length: 15

DNA: TGTGCCAGCAGCTTAGTCAGGGGCCGAAACACCATATATTTT
CDR3: CASSLVRGRNTIYF
D: -
V: TRBV7-2
J: TRBJ1-3
size: -
length: 14

DNA: TGTGCCAGCAGCTTTATGGGAGAAAACTTAGAAGCTTTCTTT
CDR3: CASSFMGENLEAFF
D: -
V: TRBV7-9
J: TRBJ1-1
size: -
length: 14

DNA: TGTGCCAGCAGCCCGGAGGGGCGCTCTGGAAACACCATATATTTT
CDR3: CASSPEGRSGNTIYF
D: -
V: TRBV5-6
J: TRBJ1-3
size: -
length: 15

DNA: TGTGCCAGCAGTTCCTACCCCACAGGGAAACGTTCGGACACTGAAGCTTTCTTT
CDR3: CASSSYPTGKRSDTEAFF
D: -
V: TRBV28
J: TRBJ1-1
size: -
length: 18

DNA: TGTGCCAGCACCCGCTCTTGGGACGACTATGGCTACACCTTC
CDR3: CASTRSWDDYGYTF
D: -
V: TRBV7-2
J: TRBJ1-2
size: few
length: 14

DNA: TGTGCCCCCTCGGGATCCCCTCACACAGATACGCAGTATTTT
CDR3: CAPSGSPHTDTQYF
D: -
V: TRBV21-1
J: TRBJ2-3
size: -
length: 14

DNA: TGTGCCAGCAGTCCCGGGGAAGCCTACGAGCAGTACTTC
CDR3: CASSPGEAYEQYF
D: -
V: TRBV6-1
J: TRBJ2-7
size: -
length: 13

DNA: TGTGCCAGCAGGGAAATTCAGGGGGCTAATCAGCCCCAGCATTTT
CDR3: CASREIQGANQPQHF
D: TRBD1
V: TRBV2
J: TRBJ1-5
size: -
length: 15

DNA: TGCGCCAGCAGCCTGGGACCCCAGCAGTACTTC
CDR3: CASSLGPQQYF
D: -
V: TRBV4-3
J: TRBJ2-7
size: -
length: 11

DNA: TGTGCCAGCAGTCAGCCGGGTCTGAACACTGAAGCTTTCTTT
CDR3: CASSQPGLNTEAFF
D: -
V: TRBV27
J: TRBJ1-1
size: -
length: 14

DNA: TGTGCCAGCAGCCGACTAGCGGGGGGCCAAGAGACCCAGTACTTC
CDR3: CASSRLAGGQETQYF
D: TRBD2
V: TRBV2
J: TRBJ2-5
size: -
length: 15

DNA: TGCGCCAGCAGTGAGTCGGGCAGCCTCTATGGCTACACCTTC
CDR3: CASSESGSLYGYTF
D: -
V: TRBV10-1
J: TRBJ1-2
size: -
length: 14

DNA: TGCGCCAGCAGCGTACAACAGGGATCCTACGAGCAGTACTTC
CDR3: CASSVQQGSYEQYF
D: -
V: TRBV5-1
J: TRBJ2-7
size: -
length: 14

DNA: TGTGCCAGCAGCTTGGCATCGTCCCACTACACCTTC
CDR3: CASSLASSHYTF
D: -
V: TRBV5-1
J: TRBJ1-2
size: -
length: 12

DNA: TGTGCCAGCAGTGGGGTAACAAATGAAAAACTGTTTTTT
CDR3: CASSGVTNEKLFF
D: -
V: TRBV13
J: TRBJ1-4
size: -
length: 13

DNA: TGTGCCAGCAGGACGGGACAGGTCGTGAACACCATATATTTT
CDR3: CASRTGQVVNTIYF
D: TRBD1
V: TRBV2
J: TRBJ1-3
size: many
length: 14

DNA: TGTGCCAGCATCTCCCGGGATGGGCCGAGCTACGAGCAGTACTTC
CDR3: CASISRDGPSYEQYF
D: -
V: TRBV5-6
J: TRBJ2-7
size: -
length: 15

DNA: TGCAGCGTTGATCCAATGGGGGGTACGCAGTATTTT
CDR3: CSVDPMGGTQYF
D: -
V: TRBV29-1
J: TRBJ2-3
size: once
length: 12

DNA: TGTGCCAGCCGATCTAGCGGGGGGGTATCCGATACGCAGTATTTT
CDR3: CASRSSGGVSDTQYF
D: TRBD2
V: TRBV5-4
J: TRBJ2-3
size: -
length: 15

DNA: TGTGCCAGCAGTCAGGGTAGATACGAGCAGTACTTC
CDR3: CASSQGRYEQYF
D: -
V: TRBV28
J: TRBJ2-7
size: -
length: 12

DNA: TGTGCCAGCAGTGACACGGGTTCCCCGACTGAGGCTTTCTTT
CDR3: CASSDTGSPTEAFF
D: -
V: TRBV6-4
J: TRBJ1-1
size: -
length: 14

DNA: TGTGCCAGCAGTTACAAGGGTTTGGTCACTGAAGCTTTCTTT
CDR3: CASSYKGLVTEAFF
D: -
V: TRBV6-5
J: TRBJ1-1
size: -
length: 14

DNA: TGTGCCAGCAGCCTAGGGACAGGGGAGTTTCAGCCCCAGCATTTT
CDR3: CASSLGTGEFQPQHF
D: TRBD1
V: TRBV5-5
J: TRBJ1-5
size: -
length: 15

DNA: TGCGCCAGCAGCCCAGGTCTTGGCTACACCTTC
CDR3: CASSPGLGYTF
D: -
V: TRBV4-1
J: TRBJ1-2
size: -
length: 11

DNA: TGCGCCAGCAGCTCTGAGCCTCTGCAGGCTAATGAAAAACTGTTTTTT
CDR3: CASSSEPLQANEKLFF
D: -
V: TRBV5-1
J: TRBJ1-4
size: -
length: 16

DNA: TGTGCCAGCAGCGTAGATCCAGGGGTCAAAAACATTCAGTACTTC
CDR3: CASSVDPGVKNIQYF
D: -
V: TRBV9
J: TRBJ2-4
size: -
length: 15

DNA: TGTGCCAGCAGCTTAGAAGCGGCGAACACTGAAGCTTTCTTT
CDR3: CASSLEAANTEAFF
D: -
V: TRBV11-2
J: TRBJ1-1
size: -
length: 14

DNA: TGTGCCAGCAGTTACTCGAGTGGGGCGCGGGAGCAGTACTTC
CDR3: CASSYSSGAREQYF
D: -
V: TRBV6-5
J: TRBJ2-7
size: -
length: 14

DNA: TGTGCCAGCAGCTCAGGGACAGGGGTGGACGGGGCCAACGTCCTGACTTTC
CDR3: CASSSGTGVDGANVLTF
D: TRBD1
V: TRBV7-8
J: TRBJ2-6
size: -
length: 17

DNA: TGTGCCAGCAGCTTAAAGCGACACTACGAGCAGTACTTC
CDR3: CASSLKRHYEQYF
D: -
V: TRBV7-2
J: TRBJ2-7
size: -
length: 13